A selection of T cell receptor beta chains follows, all from one sample in a study of beta chain features in type 1 diabetes. TCRdb's table, derived via immunoSEQ multiplex PCR, lists solely in-frame clones and lacks some. The repertoire has under 350,000 clones, roughly an eighth of them found once; the top ten carry about 0.015%. Sequencing was done on a sample of naive CD4+ T cells from blood. The receptors derive from a man aged 25 to 45 with type 1 diabetes. The CDR3 runs from the conserved cysteine through the conserved F or W. Each record gives: clone size, V gene, J gene, D gene, CDR3 length, CDR3 protein, CDR3 DNA. A D gene is named only where the DNA matches it firmly. Clone size, where shown, is once, few, many, or a class for clones that have expanded.

clone size: few
V gene: TRBV6-5
J gene: TRBJ2-7
D gene: TRBD1
CDR3 length: 14
CDR3 protein: CASSRQGSNYEQYF
CDR3 DNA: TGTGCCAGCAGTCGACAGGGAAGTAACTACGAGCAGTACTTC

clone size: few
V gene: TRBV2
J gene: TRBJ1-4
D gene: NA
CDR3 length: 11
CDR3 protein: CASSLREKLFF
CDR3 DNA: TGTGCCAGCAGCCTTCGGGAAAAACTGTTTTTT

clone size: NA
V gene: TRBV4-3
J gene: TRBJ1-5
D gene: NA
CDR3 length: 18
CDR3 protein: CASSQEIFMAGGNQPQHF
CDR3 DNA: TGCGCCAGCAGCCAAGAAATCTTTATGGCAGGTGGCAATCAGCCCCAGCATTTT

clone size: few
V gene: TRBV27
J gene: TRBJ1-5
D gene: TRBD1
CDR3 length: 16
CDR3 protein: CASSLSGTGENQPQHF
CDR3 DNA: TGTGCCAGCAGTTTATCAGGGACAGGAGAAAATCAGCCCCAGCATTTT

clone size: NA
V gene: TRBV30
J gene: TRBJ2-5
D gene: TRBD2
CDR3 length: 17
CDR3 protein: CAWSLGLAEPYQETQYF
CDR3 DNA: TGTGCCTGGAGTTTAGGACTAGCGGAGCCGTACCAAGAGACCCAGTACTTC

clone size: NA
V gene: TRBV9
J gene: TRBJ1-4
D gene: TRBD1
CDR3 length: 15
CDR3 protein: CASSLSTGGNEKLFF
CDR3 DNA: TGTGCCAGCAGCCTCTCGACAGGGGGGAATGAAAAACTGTTTTTT

clone size: NA
V gene: TRBV18
J gene: TRBJ1-1
D gene: TRBD1
CDR3 length: 16
CDR3 protein: CASSPPPGQGNTEAFF
CDR3 DNA: TGTGCCAGCTCACCACCCCCGGGACAGGGGAACACTGAAGCTTTCTTT

clone size: few
V gene: TRBV6-5
J gene: TRBJ2-2
D gene: NA
CDR3 length: 16
CDR3 protein: CASSYSLRRGTGELFF
CDR3 DNA: TGTGCCAGCAGTTACTCGCTAAGGCGCGGCACCGGGGAGCTGTTTTTT

clone size: NA
V gene: TRBV19
J gene: TRBJ1-5
D gene: TRBD1
CDR3 length: 15
CDR3 protein: CASSSRGTSKQPQHF
CDR3 DNA: TGTGCCAGTAGTTCCAGGGGGACGTCTAAACAGCCCCAGCATTTT

clone size: NA
V gene: TRBV4-3
J gene: TRBJ1-5
D gene: NA
CDR3 length: 15
CDR3 protein: CASSQELGLNQPQHF
CDR3 DNA: TGCGCCAGCAGCCAAGAGTTGGGACTTAATCAGCCCCAGCATTTT

clone size: NA
V gene: TRBV6-6
J gene: TRBJ2-7
D gene: NA
CDR3 length: 15
CDR3 protein: CASSYSRTGGYEQYF
CDR3 DNA: TGTGCCAGCAGTTACTCCCGGACTGGAGGGTACGAGCAGTACTTC

clone size: NA
V gene: TRBV19
J gene: TRBJ1-2
D gene: NA
CDR3 length: 11
CDR3 protein: CASSIRQVYTF
CDR3 DNA: TGTGCCAGTAGTATTCGACAGGTCTACACCTTC

clone size: NA
V gene: TRBV20-1
J gene: TRBJ2-5
D gene: NA
CDR3 length: 11
CDR3 protein: CSGLTRLTQYF
CDR3 DNA: TGCAGTGGACTGACTAGATTGACCCAGTACTTC

clone size: NA
V gene: TRBV28
J gene: TRBJ2-7
D gene: NA
CDR3 length: 16
CDR3 protein: CASSPLSRGFSYEQYF
CDR3 DNA: TGTGCCAGCAGTCCACTATCCCGGGGTTTCTCCTACGAGCAGTACTTC

clone size: NA
V gene: TRBV9
J gene: TRBJ2-1
D gene: NA
CDR3 length: 13
CDR3 protein: CASSPSTRQLQFF
CDR3 DNA: TGTGCCAGCAGCCCAAGCACCCGACAGCTACAGTTCTTC

clone size: NA
V gene: TRBV28
J gene: TRBJ1-2
D gene: NA
CDR3 length: 14
CDR3 protein: CASSLVRGFYGYTF
CDR3 DNA: TGTGCCAGCAGTTTAGTTCGGGGTTTCTATGGCTACACCTTC